Presented here are 22 T cell receptor beta chains from one specimen sequenced in a study of T cells in Graves' hyperthyroidism and ophthalmopathy. Amplification of TCR beta CDR3 regions used RNA as the template. First-round RT-PCR targeting the TCR CDR3 was performed with the HTBI primer set. MiXCR was run by TCRdb on the multiplex PCR reads, yielding one entry per CDR3 protein. The top ten clones hold 25% to 35% of a sample with a few hundred thousand distinct CDR3 sequences, about a sixth of them seen once. Material for sequencing was blood. Every receptor here comes from a woman aged 18-30 years with Graves' hyperthyroidism that later progressed to Graves' ophthalmopathy.

This clonotype was seen at least ten times. The genes are TRBV6-2 or TRBV6-3 and TRBJ2-1; no reliable D call. V was clipped by 2 bases and J by 6 bases, with 2 bases between them. CDR3 length equals 11 residues. Germline V gives CDR1 MNHEY, CDR2 SVGEGT. DNA of the CDR3: TGTGCCAGCAGTTACCCCAATGAGCAGTTCTTC. This codes for CASSYPNEQFF.

In this sample, this clonotype turned up many times. The CDR3 reads CASSERVPGSDTQYF. CDR3 nucleotides: TGTGCCAGCAGTGAAAGGGTCCCGGGGTCAGATACGCAGTATTTT. The chain carries TRBV6-1 and TRBJ2-3; D is perhaps TRBD2 (5 bases). There are 15 residues in the CDR3. Trimming pared 2 bases from V and 4 bases from J, leaving 13 bases between. Per the germline V gene, CDR1 is MNHNS and CDR2 is SASEGT.

This clonotype was seen repeatedly, ten times or more. The J gene is TRBJ1-5, the V gene TRBV20-1, with 10 bases identical to TRBD1. The CDR3 totals 16 residues. The V and J ends lost 2 bases and 3 bases, in that order; junction bases with no gene match: 7. Germline-derived CDR1 and CDR2 are DFQATT and SNEGSKA (reference sequence). The CDR3 bases are TGCAGTGCTAGAAGGCGGACAGGGGGGAACAATCAGCCCCAGCATTTT. Translated: CSARRRTGGNNQPQHF.

This clonotype was counted many times. The chain recombines TRBV11-2 with TRBJ1-5; D gene uncertain. Germline CDR1 SGHAT, CDR2 FQNNGV. The CDR3 sequence is 15 residues long. V was trimmed by 2 bases and J by 0 bases, leaving 8 bases between them. CDR3 DNA sequence: TGTGCCAGCAGCTTAACTGGGTTTAGCAATCAGCCCCAGCATTTT. Amino acid sequence: CASSLTGFSNQPQHF.

The CDR3 nucleotides are TGTGCCAGCAGCGTAGGGGATGGCTACACCTTC. It encodes CASSVGDGYTF. This chain links TRBV9 with TRBJ1-2; no reliable D call. There are 11 residues in the CDR3. V lost 0 bases and J 6 bases, leaving 3 bases between the germline ends. Germline loops: CDR1 SGDLS, CDR2 YYNGEE.

This clonotype was detected many times. The rearrangement links TRBV7-3 to TRBJ2-1; D is possibly TRBD1 (6 bases). The germline gives CDR1 SGHTA, CDR2 FQGTGA. This CDR3 region has 14 residues. V was pared by 4 bases and J by 8 bases, with 15 bases between. The CDR3 nucleotides read TGTGCCAGCAGCTCAACCCAGGGGCGGCATGAGCAGTTCTTC. It is translated as CASSSTQGRHEQFF.

This chain connects TRBV5-6 to TRBJ2-7; D is possibly TRBD2 (6 bases). The end of the DNA is better explained by TRBJ2-1, so the J call may be wrong. The CDR3 contains 14 residues. Looked up from germline, CDR1 is SGHDT and CDR2 is YYEEEE. CDR3 in amino acids: CASSLNGTPYEQFF. The CDR3 DNA reads as TGTGCCAGCAGTTTGAACGGGACTCCCTACGAGCAGTTCTTC.

This clonotype was counted only a few times. CDR3 sequence: CAISDLEGSNVLTF. CDR3 DNA: TGTGCCATCAGTGACCTGGAGGGCTCCAACGTCCTGACTTTC. The rearrangement links TRBV10-3 to TRBJ2-6; a possible D gene is TRBD2 (6 bases). Germline V gene sequence: CDR1 ENHRY, CDR2 SYGVKD. The CDR3 contains 14 residues. V lost 3 bases to trimming and J lost 8 bases, with 11 bases between them.

This clonotype was counted many times. The chain carries TRBV5-1 and TRBJ1-1, with a possible D match to TRBD1 (6 bases). The V end lost 0 bases, the J end lost 2 bases, and 14 bases lay between the germline ends. Germline CDR1 SGHRS, CDR2 YFSETQ. CDR3 size: 16 residues. In nucleotides, the CDR3 is TGCGCCAGCAGCTTGGCGATATACAGGGATAACACTGAAGCTTTCTTT. This encodes CASSLAIYRDNTEAFF.

For this clonotype: Its ends do not fully match the called genes, so a read error is possible. The chain combines TRBV28 with TRBJ2-3; D may be TRBD2 (6 bases). Germline V gives CDR1 MDHEN, CDR2 SYDVKM. The CDR3 is made up of 15 amino acids. The CDR3 DNA reads as TGTGCCGGCAGTTTCGGCGGGATGGGCACAGATACGCAGTATTTT. The encoded protein is CAGSFGGMGTDTQYF.

This clonotype occurred a few times. The chain recombines TRBV9 with TRBJ2-1; TRBD2 aligns across 11 bases. With V trimmed by 2 bases and J by 1 base, 14 bases remained unmatched. The CDR3 totals 20 residues. CDR1 and CDR2 (germline): SGDLS, YYNGEE. This CDR3 reads CASSVFPGVAGGLSYNEQFF. The CDR3 nucleotides read TGTGCCAGCAGCGTCTTCCCGGGGGTAGCGGGAGGGTTATCCTACAATGAGCAGTTCTTC.

This chain links TRBV9 with TRBJ2-2; D not certain. V gave up 7 bases and J gave up 4 bases, with 8 bases separating them. Germline V gene lookup returns CDR1 SGDLS and CDR2 YYNGEE. The CDR3 loop spans 12 amino acids. The CDR3 sequence: CASGPGTGELFF. DNA for the CDR3: TGTGCCAGCGGACCCGGCACCGGGGAGCTGTTTTTT.

There are many counts of this clonotype. The chain employs TRBV27 and TRBJ1-1; D remains unclear. The ends were cut back, 0 bases at V and 2 bases at J, with 4 bases in the middle. Germline values: CDR1 MNHEY, CDR2 SMNVEV (reference sequence). There are 13 residues in the CDR3. CDR3 loop: CASSLSPNTEAFF. The DNA of the CDR3 is TGTGCCAGCAGTTTATCCCCAAACACTGAAGCTTTCTTT.

There are many counts of this clonotype. This chain connects TRBV7-2 to TRBJ1-1; D ambiguous. The V and J ends lost 1 base and 6 bases respectively, with 9 bases between them. Per the germline V gene, CDR1 is SGHTA and CDR2 is FQGNSA. This CDR3 comprises 13 residues. CDR3 in DNA: TGTGCCAGCAGCTTAGGTCAGACGGCTGAAGCTTTCTTT. The encoded protein is CASSLGQTAEAFF.

This clonotype was seen repeatedly, ten times or more. The genes are TRBV28 and TRBJ2-7; the D call may be TRBD1 or TRBD2 (6 bases each). CDR3 length equals 16 residues. The germline V gene encodes CDR1 MDHEN and CDR2 SYDVKM. V lost 5 bases, J lost 2 bases, and 19 bases lay in between. CDR3 sequence reads: CASSPTGAKVPYEQYF. The CDR3 DNA is TGTGCCAGCAGTCCAACGGGGGCCAAGGTCCCCTACGAGCAGTACTTC. Full variable domain (remainder filled in from reference TRBV28 and TRBJ2-7): DVKVTQSSRYLVKRTGEKVFLECVQDMDHENMFWYRQDPGLGLRLIYFSYDVKMKEKGDIPEGYSVSREKKERFSLILESASTNQTSMYLCASSPTGAKVPYEQYFGPGTRLTVT.

Ten or more counts support this clonotype. The V gene is TRBV28, the J gene TRBJ1-6; perhaps TRBD1 as D (5 bases). V dropped 6 bases and J dropped 7 bases, with 13 bases sitting between them. Germline CDR1 and CDR2: MDHEN and SYDVKM. CDR3 length: 14 amino acids. The CDR3 reads CASRGGLRNSPLHF. The CDR3 bases are TGTGCCAGCAGGGGGGGGTTACGGAATTCACCCCTCCACTTT.

This clonotype was detected many times. The chain employs TRBV13 and TRBJ2-7; perhaps TRBD1 as D (6 bases). Germline CDR1 is PRHDT and CDR2 is FYEKMQ (reference sequence). Deletions cut 0 bases from V and 6 bases from J, with 9 bases between. CDR3 length: 13 amino acids. In DNA, the CDR3 is TGTGCCAGCAGCTTAGGGACAGGTCGCGAGCAGTACTTC. Translation gives CASSLGTGREQYF.

This clonotype was seen many times. This chain connects TRBV29-1 to TRBJ2-7; a possible D gene is TRBD2 (5 bases). The CDR3 consists of 15 residues. The V gene lost 3 bases and the J gene lost 6 bases, with 21 bases spanning the gap. CDR1 is SQVTM and CDR2 is ANQGSEA in the germline V gene. CDR3 nucleotides: TGCAGCGTTGAGGCGCGTGGGGTCGTGGGGAGCGAGCAGTACTTC. It translates to CSVEARGVVGSEQYF.

This clonotype has at least ten counts. The chain combines TRBV9 with TRBJ2-7, with 15 nucleotides matching TRBD2. V shed 0 bases and J 6 bases; nucleotides not matched to a gene: 1. The CDR3 covers 15 residues. CDR1 is SGDLS and CDR2 is YYNGEE in the germline V gene. This CDR3 is CASSVGGLAGGEQYF. The CDR3 DNA reads as TGTGCCAGCAGCGTAGGGGGACTAGCGGGAGGCGAGCAGTACTTC.

This clonotype has just a few counts. This rearrangement joins TRBV18 to TRBJ1-5; D is undetermined. The CDR3 covers 14 residues. Germline V CDR1 and CDR2: KGHSH, LQKENI. The V end was cut by 5 bases, the J end by 1 base, with 9 bases between. DNA for the CDR3: TGTGCCAGCTCAACGACCGAGAGCAATCAGCCCCAGCATTTT. Its translation: CASSTTESNQPQHF.

The sample holds many counts of this clonotype. This sequence joins TRBV5-1 and TRBJ1-6; possible D gene TRBD1, 5 bases. The CDR3 runs to 15 residues. V lost 0 bases and J lost 8, with 12 bases in between. Germline V gene lookup returns CDR1 SGHRS and CDR2 YFSETQ. CDR3 nucleotide sequence: TGCGCCAGCAGCTTGGGGGGCCGGCAGGATTCACCCCTCCACTTT. This codes for CASSLGGRQDSPLHF.

The chain uses TRBV19 and TRBJ2-7; D gene unclear. This CDR3 spans 12 amino acids. Trimming removed 5 bases at V and 8 bases at J, with 13 bases between. CDR1 is LNHDA and CDR2 is SQIVND in the germline V gene (reference sequence). DNA of the CDR3: TGTGCCAGTAGTTCCAGACTGGATCAGCAGTACTTC. As protein: CASSSRLDQQYF.